This T cell receptor (beta chain) was identified during a study of OX40 agonist ivuxolimab in advanced cancers. About the research overall: The study treated patients with ivuxolimab, an agonistic anti-OX40 (CD134) antibody.

Assay used: immunoSEQ multiplex PCR; TCRdb lists only in-frame clones, some missing. Among about 60,000 clones listed, roughly 86% were seen once. Autoimmune disease history or systemic immunosuppression excluded patients. This clone was seen a few times. The clonotype was recovered from an adult with an advanced solid tumor such as melanoma, head and neck, liver or kidney cancer. The sample was CD4+ or CD8+ T cells sorted from blood, taken in a trial of the OX40 agonist ivuxolimab.

The CDR3 DNA is TGTGCCAGCTCACCGGACGTGATGAACACTGAAGCTTTCTTT. This gives the protein CASSPDVMNTEAFF. The rearrangement joins TRBV18 to TRBJ1-1, with unresolved D. V lost 3 bases, J lost 0 bases, and 8 bases lay in between. The CDR3 is 14 residues long. CDR1 is KGHSH and CDR2 is LQKENI in the germline V gene.